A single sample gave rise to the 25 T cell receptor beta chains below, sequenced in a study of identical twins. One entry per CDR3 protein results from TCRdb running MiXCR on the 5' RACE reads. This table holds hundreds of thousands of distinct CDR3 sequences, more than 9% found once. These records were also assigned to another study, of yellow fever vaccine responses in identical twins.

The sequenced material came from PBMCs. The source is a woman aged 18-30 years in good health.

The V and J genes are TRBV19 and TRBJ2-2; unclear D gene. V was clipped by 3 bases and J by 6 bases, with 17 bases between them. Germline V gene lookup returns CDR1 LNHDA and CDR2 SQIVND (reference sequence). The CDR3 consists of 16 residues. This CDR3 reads CASSMKLQSSPGELFF. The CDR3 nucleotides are TGTGCCAGTAGTATGAAACTCCAGTCGTCCCCCGGGGAGCTGTTTTTT.

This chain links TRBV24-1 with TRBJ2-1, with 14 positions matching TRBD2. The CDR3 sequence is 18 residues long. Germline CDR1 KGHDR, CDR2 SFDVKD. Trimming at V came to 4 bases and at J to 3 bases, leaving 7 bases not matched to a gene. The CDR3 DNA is TGTGCCACCAGTGACCACGGACTAGCGGGAGGCCGCTACAATGAGCAGTTCTTC. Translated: CATSDHGLAGGRYNEQFF.

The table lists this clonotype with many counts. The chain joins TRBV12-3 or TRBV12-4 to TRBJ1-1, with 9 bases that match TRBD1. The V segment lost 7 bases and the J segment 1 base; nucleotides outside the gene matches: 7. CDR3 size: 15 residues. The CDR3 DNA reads TGTGCCAGCATTCAGACAGGGGGGTCGAACACTGAAGCTTTCTTT. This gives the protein CASIQTGGSNTEAFF.

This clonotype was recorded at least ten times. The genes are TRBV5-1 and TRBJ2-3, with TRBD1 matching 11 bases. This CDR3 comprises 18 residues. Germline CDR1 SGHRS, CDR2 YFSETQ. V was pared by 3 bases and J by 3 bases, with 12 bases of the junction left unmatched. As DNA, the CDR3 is TGCGCCAGCAGCTGGATTCCGACCGGGACAGGGGGAACAGATACGCAGTATTTT. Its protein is CASSWIPTGTGGTDTQYF.

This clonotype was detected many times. The CDR3 here is CSAMPPGAFTDTQYF. The DNA of the CDR3 is TGCAGTGCTATGCCCCCCGGGGCTTTCACAGATACGCAGTATTTT. The chain combines TRBV20-1 with TRBJ2-3; the D call may be TRBD1 or TRBD2 (5 bases each). This CDR3 has 15 amino acids. V dropped 4 bases and J dropped 2 bases, with 16 bases sitting between them. Germline CDR1 is DFQATT and CDR2 is SNEGSKA (reference sequence).

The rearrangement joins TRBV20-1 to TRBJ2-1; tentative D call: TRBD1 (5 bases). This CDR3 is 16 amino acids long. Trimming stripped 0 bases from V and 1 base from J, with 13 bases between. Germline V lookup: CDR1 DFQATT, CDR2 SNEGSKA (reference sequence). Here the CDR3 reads CSARDWVGESYNEQFF. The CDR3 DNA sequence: TGCAGTGCTAGAGATTGGGTAGGGGAATCCTACAATGAGCAGTTCTTC.

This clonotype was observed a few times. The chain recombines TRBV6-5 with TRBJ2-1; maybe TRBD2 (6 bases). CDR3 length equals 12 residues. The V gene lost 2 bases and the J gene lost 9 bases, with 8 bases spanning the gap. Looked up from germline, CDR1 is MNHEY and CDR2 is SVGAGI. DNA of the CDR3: TGTGCCAGCAGTTACGGGGGGAGTGAGCAGTTCTTC. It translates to CASSYGGSEQFF.

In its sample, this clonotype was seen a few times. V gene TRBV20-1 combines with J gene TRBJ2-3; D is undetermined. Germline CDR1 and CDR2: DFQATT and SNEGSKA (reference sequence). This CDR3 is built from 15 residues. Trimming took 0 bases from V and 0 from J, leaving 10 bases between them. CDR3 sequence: CSARDGSQSTDTQYF. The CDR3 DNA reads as TGCAGTGCTAGAGATGGTTCGCAGAGCACAGATACGCAGTATTTT.

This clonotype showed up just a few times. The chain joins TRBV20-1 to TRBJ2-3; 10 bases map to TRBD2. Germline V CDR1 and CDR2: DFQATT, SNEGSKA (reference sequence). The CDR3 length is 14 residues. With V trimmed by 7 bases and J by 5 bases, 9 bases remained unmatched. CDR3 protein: CSVPKREGGDTQYF. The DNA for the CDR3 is TGCAGTGTTCCAAAGCGGGAGGGGGGAGATACGCAGTATTTT.

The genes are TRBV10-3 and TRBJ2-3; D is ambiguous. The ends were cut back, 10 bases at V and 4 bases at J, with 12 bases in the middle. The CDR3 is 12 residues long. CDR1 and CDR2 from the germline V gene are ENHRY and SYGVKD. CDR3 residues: CATKESPDTQYF. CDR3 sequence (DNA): TGTGCCACCAAGGAGTCCCCAGATACGCAGTATTTT.

CDR3 sequence (DNA): TGTGCCAGCAGCGGAGATTTCCAGGCGCAGTATTTT. This translates into CASSGDFQAQYF. The chain is built from TRBV12-3 or TRBV12-4 and TRBJ2-3; D not resolved. The CDR3 spans 12 residues. V lost 6 bases to trimming and J lost 10 bases, with 14 bases between them.

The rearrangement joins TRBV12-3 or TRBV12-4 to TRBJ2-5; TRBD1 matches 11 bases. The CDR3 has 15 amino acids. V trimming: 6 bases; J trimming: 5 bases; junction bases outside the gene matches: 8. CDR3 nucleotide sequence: TGTGCCAGCAGCAGAGGGACAGGGGGAGGCGAGACCCAGTACTTC. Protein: CASSRGTGGGETQYF.

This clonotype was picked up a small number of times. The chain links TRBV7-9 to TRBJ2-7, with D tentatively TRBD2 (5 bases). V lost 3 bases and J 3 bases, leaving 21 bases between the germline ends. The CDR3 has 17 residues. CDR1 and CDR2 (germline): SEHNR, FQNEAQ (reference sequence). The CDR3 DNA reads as TGTGCCAGCAGCTTCCTGCCATCTCAGCGGTGGGGCTACGAGCAGTACGTC. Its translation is CASSFLPSQRWGYEQYV.

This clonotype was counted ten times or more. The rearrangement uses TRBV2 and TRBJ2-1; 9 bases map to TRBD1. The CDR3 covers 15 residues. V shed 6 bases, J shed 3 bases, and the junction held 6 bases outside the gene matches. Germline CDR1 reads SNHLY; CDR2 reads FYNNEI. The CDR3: CASSSGQGVYNEQFF. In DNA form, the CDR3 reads TGTGCCAGCAGCTCGGGACAGGGAGTCTACAATGAGCAGTTCTTC.

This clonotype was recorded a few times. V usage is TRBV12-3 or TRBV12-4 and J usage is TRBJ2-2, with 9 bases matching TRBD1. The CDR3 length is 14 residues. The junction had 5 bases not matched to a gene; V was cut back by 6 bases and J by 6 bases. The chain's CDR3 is CASRGQGLAGELFF. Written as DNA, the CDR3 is TGTGCCAGCAGGGGACAGGGTTTGGCCGGGGAGCTGTTTTTT.

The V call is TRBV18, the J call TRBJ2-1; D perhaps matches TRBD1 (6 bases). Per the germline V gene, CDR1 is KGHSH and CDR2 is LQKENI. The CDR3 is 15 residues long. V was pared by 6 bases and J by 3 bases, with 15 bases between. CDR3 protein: CASSLLGQFYNEQFF. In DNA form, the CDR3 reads TGTGCCAGCTCTCTCCTCGGACAGTTCTACAATGAGCAGTTCTTC.

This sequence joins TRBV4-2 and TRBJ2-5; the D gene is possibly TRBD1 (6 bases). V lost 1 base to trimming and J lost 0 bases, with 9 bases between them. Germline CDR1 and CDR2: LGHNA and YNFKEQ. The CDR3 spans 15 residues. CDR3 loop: CASSQGTEYQETQYF. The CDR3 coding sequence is TGTGCCAGCAGCCAAGGGACAGAGTACCAAGAGACCCAGTACTTC.

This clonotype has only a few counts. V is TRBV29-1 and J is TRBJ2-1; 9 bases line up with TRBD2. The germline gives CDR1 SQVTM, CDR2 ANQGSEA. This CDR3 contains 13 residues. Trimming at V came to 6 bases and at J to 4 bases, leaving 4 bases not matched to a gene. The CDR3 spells CSVDSGSYNEQFF. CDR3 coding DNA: TGCAGCGTGGATAGCGGGAGTTACAATGAGCAGTTCTTC.

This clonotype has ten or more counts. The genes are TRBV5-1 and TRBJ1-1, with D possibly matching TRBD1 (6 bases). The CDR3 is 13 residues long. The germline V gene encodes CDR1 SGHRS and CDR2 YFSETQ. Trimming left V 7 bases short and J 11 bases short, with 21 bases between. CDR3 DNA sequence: TGCGCCAGCTTGGGGGCCGCCGGTCTTAGGGCTTTCTTT. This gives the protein CASLGAAGLRAFF.

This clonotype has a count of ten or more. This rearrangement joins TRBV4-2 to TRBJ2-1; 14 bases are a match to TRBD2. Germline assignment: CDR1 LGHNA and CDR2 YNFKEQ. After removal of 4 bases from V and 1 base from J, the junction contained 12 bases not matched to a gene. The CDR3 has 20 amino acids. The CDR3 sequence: CASSRSTSGGAVRSYNEQFF. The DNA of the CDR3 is TGTGCCAGCAGCCGATCGACTAGCGGGGGGGCCGTGAGGTCCTACAATGAGCAGTTCTTC.

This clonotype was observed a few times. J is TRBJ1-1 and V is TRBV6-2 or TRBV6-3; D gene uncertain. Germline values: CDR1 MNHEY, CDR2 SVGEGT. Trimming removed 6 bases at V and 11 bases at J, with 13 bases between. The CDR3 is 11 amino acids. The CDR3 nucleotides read TGTGCCAGCAGAGACCACTTGCGCGCTTTCTTT. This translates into CASRDHLRAFF.

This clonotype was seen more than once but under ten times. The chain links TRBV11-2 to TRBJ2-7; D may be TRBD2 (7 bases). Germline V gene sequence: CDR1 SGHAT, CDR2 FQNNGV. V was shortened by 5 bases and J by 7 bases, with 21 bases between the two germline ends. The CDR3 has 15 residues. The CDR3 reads CASSPWAGDYREQYF. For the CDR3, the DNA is TGTGCCAGCAGCCCCTGGGCAGGGGACTACAGGGAGCAGTACTTC. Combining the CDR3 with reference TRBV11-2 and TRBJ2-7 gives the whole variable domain EAGVAQSPRYKIIEKRQSVAFWCNPISGHATLYWYQQILGQGPKLLIQFQNNGVVDDSQLPKDRFSAERLKGVDSTLKIQPAKLEDSAVYLCASSPWAGDYREQYFGPGTRLTVT.

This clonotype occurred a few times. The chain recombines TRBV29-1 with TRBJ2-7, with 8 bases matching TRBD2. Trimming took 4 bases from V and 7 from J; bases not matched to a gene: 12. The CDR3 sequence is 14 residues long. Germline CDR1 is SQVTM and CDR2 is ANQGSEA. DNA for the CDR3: TGCAGCGTTGCTGGAACTAGCGGTTCGGGGGAGCAGTACTTC. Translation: CSVAGTSGSGEQYF.

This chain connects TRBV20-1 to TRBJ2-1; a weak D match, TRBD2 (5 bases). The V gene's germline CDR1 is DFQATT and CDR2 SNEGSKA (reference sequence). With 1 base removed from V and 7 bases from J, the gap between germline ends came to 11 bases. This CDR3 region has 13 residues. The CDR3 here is CSARVRTRNEQFF. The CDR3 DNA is TGCAGTGCTAGAGTCCGGACTCGTAATGAGCAGTTCTTC.

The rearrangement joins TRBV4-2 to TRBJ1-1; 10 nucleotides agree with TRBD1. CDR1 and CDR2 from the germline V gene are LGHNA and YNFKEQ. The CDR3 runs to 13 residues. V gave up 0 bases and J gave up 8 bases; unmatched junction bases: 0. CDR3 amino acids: CASSQEGQGEAFF. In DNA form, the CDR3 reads TGTGCCAGCAGCCAAGAGGGACAGGGGGAAGCTTTCTTT.